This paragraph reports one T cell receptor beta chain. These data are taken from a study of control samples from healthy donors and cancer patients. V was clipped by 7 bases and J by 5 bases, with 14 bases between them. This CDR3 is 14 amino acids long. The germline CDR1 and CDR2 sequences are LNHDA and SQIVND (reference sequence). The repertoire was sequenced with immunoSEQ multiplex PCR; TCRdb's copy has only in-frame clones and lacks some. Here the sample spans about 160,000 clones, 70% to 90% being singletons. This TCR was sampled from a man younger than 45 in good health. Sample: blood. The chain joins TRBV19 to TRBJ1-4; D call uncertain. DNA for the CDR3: TGTGCCAGTACCAGAGAGGAATCAAATGAAAAACTGTTTTTT. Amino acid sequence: CASTREESNEKLFF. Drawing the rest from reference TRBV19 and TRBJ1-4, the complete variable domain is DGGITQSPKYLFRKEGQNVTLSCEQNLNHDAMYWYRQDPGQGLRLIYYSQIVNDFQKGDIAEGYSVSREKKESFPLTVTSAQKNPTAFYLCASTREESNEKLFFGSGTQLSVL.